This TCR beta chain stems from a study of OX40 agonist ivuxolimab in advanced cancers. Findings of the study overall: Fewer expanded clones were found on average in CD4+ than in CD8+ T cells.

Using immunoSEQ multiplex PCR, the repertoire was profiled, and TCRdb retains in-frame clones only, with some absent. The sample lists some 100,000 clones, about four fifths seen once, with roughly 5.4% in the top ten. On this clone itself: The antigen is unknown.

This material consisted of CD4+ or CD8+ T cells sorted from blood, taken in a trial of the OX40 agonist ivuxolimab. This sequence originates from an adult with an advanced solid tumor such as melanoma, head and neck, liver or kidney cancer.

CDR3 loop: CASSALAGVETQYF. CDR3 DNA: TGTGCCAGCAGTGCCCTAGCGGGAGTTGAGACCCAGTACTTC. V gene TRBV2 combines with J gene TRBJ2-5; 10 nucleotides line up with TRBD2. The ends lost 4 bases at V and 5 bases at J; junction bases unmatched: 4. The CDR3 spans 14 residues. CDR1 and CDR2 from the germline V gene are SNHLY and FYNNEI.